Each of the 3 T cell receptor beta chains below was sequenced from the same sample in a study of tissue T cells after allogeneic stem cell transplantation. The protocol was immunoSEQ multiplex PCR, while the TCRdb copy is restricted to in-frame clones and leaves out a portion. The data hold more than 40,000 clones, with around 70% observed a single time. The sample consisted of sorted cells pooled from one or two spleens. The receptors stem from a pool of C57BL/6 mice in good health.

Details on this clone: Genes and germline are mouse. The observed sequence ends 1 residue before the CDR3 terminus, with the missing tail filled in from the germline J gene. The chain uses TRBV19 and TRBJ2-4, with 9 nucleotides matching TRBD2. The V gene's germline CDR1 is FNHDT and CDR2 SITEND (reference sequence). The CDR3 is 15 residues long. V was clipped by 6 bases and J by 3 bases; unmatched bases: 8. The CDR3 bases that were read are TGTGCCAGCACCGCACCCCTGGGGGGGCAAAACACCTTGTAC. Residues: CASTAPLGGQNTLY. The entire CDR3 reads CASTAPLGGQNTLYF. Variable domain in full (rest from reference TRBV19 and TRBJ2-4): GGIITQTPKFLIGQEGQKLTLKCQQNFNHDTMYWYRQDSGKGLRLIYYSITENDLQKGDLSEGYDASREKKSSFSLTVTSAQKNEMAVFLCASTAPLGGQNTLYFGAGTRLSVL.

This clone has more than one count but fewer than ten. Germline and genes here are mouse. The sequenced fragment ends 1 residue before the CDR3 boundary, so the rest is inferred from the germline J gene. V gene TRBV16 combines with J gene TRBJ2-7; TRBD2 matches at 11 bases. V dropped 5 bases and J dropped 0; count of bases not matched to a gene: 3. This CDR3 contains 15 residues. Germline loops: CDR1 SGHSA, CDR2 FRNQAP. CDR3 sequence: CASSRDWGSSYEQYF. The covered CDR3 bases are TGTGCAAGCAGCAGGGACTGGGGGAGCTCCTATGAACAGTAC.

A note on this clone: The gene names here belong to mouse. Read sequence stops 1 residue before the CDR3 end, and the germline J gene provides the missing end. The chain uses TRBV1 and TRBJ2-7, with 11 bases that match TRBD2. Germline lookup yields CDR1 NSQYPW and CDR2 LRSPGD (reference sequence). The length of the CDR3 is 14 residues. V gave up 8 bases and J gave up 7 bases; unmatched junction bases: 10. Partial CDR3 DNA: TGCACCTGCTCGCAGGGGACTGGGGGAGGGGAACAGTAC. This gives the protein CTCSQGTGGGEQY. The entire CDR3 reads CTCSQGTGGGEQYF.